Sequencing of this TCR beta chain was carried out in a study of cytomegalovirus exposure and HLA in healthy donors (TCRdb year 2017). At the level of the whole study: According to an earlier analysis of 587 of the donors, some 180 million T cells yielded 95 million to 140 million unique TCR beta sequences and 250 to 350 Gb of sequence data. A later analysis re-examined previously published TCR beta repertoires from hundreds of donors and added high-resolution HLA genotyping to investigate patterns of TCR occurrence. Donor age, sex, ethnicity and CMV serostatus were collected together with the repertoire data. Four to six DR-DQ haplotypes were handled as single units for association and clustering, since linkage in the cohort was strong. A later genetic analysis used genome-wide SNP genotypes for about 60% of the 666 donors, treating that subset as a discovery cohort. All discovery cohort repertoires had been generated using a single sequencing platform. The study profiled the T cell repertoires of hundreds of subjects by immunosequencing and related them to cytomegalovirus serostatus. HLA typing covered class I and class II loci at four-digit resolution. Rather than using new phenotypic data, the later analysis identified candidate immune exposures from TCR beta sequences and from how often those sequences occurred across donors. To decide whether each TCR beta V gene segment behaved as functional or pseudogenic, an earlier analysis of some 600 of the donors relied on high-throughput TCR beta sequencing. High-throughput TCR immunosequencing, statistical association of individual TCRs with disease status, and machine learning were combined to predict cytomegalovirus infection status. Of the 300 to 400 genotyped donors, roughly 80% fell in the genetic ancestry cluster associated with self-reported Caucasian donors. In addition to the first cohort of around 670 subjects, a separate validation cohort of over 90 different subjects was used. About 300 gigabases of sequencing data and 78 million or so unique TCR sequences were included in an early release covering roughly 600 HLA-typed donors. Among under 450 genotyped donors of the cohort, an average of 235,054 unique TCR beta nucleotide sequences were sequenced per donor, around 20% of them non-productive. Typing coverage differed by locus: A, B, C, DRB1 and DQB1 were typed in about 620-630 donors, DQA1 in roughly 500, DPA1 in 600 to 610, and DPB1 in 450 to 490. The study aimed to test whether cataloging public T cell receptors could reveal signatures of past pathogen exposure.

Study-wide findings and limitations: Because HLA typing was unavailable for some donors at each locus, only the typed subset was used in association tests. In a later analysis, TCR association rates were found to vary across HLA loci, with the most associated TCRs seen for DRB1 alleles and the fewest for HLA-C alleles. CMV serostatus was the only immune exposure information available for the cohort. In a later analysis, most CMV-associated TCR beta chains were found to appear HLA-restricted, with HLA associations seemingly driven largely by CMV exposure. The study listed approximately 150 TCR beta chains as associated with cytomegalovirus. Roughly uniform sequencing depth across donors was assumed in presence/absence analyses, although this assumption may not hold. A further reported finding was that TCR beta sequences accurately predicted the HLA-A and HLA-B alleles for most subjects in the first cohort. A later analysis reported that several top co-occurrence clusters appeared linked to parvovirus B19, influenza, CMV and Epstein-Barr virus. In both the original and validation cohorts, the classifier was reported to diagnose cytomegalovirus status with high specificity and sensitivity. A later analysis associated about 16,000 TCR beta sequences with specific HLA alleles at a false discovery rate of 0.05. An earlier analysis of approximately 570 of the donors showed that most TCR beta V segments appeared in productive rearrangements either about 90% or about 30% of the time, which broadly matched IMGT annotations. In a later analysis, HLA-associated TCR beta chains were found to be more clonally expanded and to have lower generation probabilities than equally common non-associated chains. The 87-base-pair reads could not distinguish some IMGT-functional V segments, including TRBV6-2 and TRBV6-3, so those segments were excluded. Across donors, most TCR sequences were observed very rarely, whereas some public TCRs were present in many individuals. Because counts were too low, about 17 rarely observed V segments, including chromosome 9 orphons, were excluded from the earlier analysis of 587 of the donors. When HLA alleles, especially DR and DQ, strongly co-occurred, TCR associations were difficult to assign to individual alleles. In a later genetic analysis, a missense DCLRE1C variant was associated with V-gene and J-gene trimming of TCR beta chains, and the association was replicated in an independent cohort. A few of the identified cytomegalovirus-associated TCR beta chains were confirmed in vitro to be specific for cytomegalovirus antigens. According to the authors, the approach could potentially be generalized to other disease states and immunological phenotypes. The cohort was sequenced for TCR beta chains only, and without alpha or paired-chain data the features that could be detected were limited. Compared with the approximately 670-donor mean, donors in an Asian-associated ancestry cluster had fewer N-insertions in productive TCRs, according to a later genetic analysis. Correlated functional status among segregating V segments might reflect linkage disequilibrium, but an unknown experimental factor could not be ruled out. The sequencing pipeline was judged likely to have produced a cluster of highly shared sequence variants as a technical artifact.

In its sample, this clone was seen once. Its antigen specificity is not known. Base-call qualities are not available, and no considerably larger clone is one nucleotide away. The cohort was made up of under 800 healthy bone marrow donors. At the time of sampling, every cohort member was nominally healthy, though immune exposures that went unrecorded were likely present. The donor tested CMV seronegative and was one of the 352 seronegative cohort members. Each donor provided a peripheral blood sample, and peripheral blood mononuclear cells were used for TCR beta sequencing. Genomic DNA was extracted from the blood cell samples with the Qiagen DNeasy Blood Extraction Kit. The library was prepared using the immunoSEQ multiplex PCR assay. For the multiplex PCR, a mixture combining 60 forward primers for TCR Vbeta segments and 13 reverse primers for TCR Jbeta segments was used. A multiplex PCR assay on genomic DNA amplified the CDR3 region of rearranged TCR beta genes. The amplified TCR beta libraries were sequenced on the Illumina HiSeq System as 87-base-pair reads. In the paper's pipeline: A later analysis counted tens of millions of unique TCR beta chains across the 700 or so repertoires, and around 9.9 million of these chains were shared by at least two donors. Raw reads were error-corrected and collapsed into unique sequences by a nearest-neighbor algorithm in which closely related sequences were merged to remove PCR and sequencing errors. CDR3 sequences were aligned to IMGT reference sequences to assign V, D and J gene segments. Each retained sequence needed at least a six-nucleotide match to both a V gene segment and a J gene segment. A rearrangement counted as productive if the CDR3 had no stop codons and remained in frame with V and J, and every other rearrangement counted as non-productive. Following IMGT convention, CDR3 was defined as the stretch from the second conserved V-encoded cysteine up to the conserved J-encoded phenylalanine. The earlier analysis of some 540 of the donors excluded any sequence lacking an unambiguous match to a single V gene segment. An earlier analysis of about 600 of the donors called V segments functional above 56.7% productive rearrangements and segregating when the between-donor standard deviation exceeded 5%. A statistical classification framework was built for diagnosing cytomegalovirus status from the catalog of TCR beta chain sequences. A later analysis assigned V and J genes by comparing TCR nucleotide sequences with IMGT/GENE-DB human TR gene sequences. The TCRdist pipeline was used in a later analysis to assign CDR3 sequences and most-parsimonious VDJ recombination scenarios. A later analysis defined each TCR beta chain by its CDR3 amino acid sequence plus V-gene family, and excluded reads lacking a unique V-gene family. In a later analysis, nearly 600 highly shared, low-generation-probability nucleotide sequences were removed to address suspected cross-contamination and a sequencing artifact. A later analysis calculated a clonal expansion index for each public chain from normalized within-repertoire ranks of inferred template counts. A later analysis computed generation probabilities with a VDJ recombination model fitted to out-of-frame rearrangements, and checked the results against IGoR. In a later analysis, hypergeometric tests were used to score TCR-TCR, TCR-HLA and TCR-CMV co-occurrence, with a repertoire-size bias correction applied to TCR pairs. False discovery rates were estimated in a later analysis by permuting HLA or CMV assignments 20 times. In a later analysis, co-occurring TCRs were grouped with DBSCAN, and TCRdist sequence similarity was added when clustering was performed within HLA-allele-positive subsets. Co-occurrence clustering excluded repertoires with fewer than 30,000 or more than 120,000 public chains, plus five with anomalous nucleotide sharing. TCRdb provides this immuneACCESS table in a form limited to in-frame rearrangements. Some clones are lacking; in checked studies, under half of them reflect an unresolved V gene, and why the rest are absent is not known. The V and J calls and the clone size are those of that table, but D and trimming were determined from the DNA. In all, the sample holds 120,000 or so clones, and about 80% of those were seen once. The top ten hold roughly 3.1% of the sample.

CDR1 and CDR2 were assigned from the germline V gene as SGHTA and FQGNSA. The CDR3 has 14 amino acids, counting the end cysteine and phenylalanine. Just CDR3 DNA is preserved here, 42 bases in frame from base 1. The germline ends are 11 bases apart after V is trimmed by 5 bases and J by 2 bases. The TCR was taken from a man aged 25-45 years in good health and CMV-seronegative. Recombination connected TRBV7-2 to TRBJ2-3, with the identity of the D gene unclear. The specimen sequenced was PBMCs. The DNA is TGTGCCAGCAGCCAAAGCGCCTTCACAGATACGCAGTATTTT. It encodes CASSQSAFTDTQYF.